Described below is a single TCR beta chain sequence and its context. This clonotype was seen more than once but under ten times. The antigen it binds to is not known. No much larger clone is present one base from it, and per-base qualities are unavailable. The CDR3 numbers 13 residues from cysteine through phenylalanine. Left in the record is the CDR3 DNA by itself, 39 bases read in frame from the first base. Relative to germline, V is missing 5 bases and J is missing 6 bases, with 6 bases of the junction outside any gene match. The patients picked for sequencing were ones in whom flow cytometry had shown an expansion of CD8+CD57+ cells. Severe acquired aplastic anemia was diagnosed in all patients according to International Study of Aplastic Anemia and Agranulocytosis and Camitta criteria. No patient had received any therapy when blood was sampled. In this study, sorted CD4+ and CD8+ T cells from the blood of healthy subjects and of severe aplastic anemia patients had their TCR repertoires deep-sequenced. In the USA, patient enrollment took place under clinicaltrials.gov protocols 00001620, 01623167, 00001397, 00071045, 00081523 and 00961064. Ficoll-Paque density gradient centrifugation was used to isolate peripheral blood mononuclear cells. CD4+ and CD8+ T cells were sorted by FACS or magnetic beads before DNA extraction.

Genomic DNA was used as template for profiling of TCR beta VDJ combinations and CDR3 sequences. An Illumina HiSeq 2000 was used for TCR repertoire sequencing. Per the source publication's procedure: Repertoire assessment relied on Simpson's diversity index, CDR3 size and DJ length profiles, and TRBV/TRBJ rearrangement plots. Whichever DNA sequence was most abundant in the deep sequencing data was defined as the immunodominant clone. CDR3 amino acid sequences were screened for sharing across subjects and were compared with published repertoires and the VDJdb database. Clones were called with MiXCR by TCRdb after fastp trimmed the public reads at Q25, and only in-frame beta chains were retained. One record per CDR3 amino acid sequence lists the most common genes and DNA. The V and J calls shown here were made by TCRdb, not taken from the authors' results. This sample holds hundreds of thousands of distinct CDR3 sequences; around 33% were observed only once. The top ten constitute roughly 0.8% of the sample.

This entry is derived from a study of CD8+CD57+ T cells in acquired aplastic anemia (dated by TCRdb to the late 2010s). In the study overall: On average, sorted CD4+ and CD8+ cells yielded 3 to 4 ug of extracted DNA, with a range of roughly 0.18 to 30 ug. CD8+CD57+ expansion was defined as a frequency above the mean frequency observed in healthy subjects. The paper's findings and limits, for the study overall: CD8+ Simpson's diversity did not differ significantly between patients and healthy controls (P=0.060). Around 27 CD8+ CDR3 sequences were found in both patients and controls but appeared to be highly expressed in patients and within the immunodominant clones of the patients.

The receptor chain draws on TRBV12-3 or TRBV12-4 and TRBJ1-1; 7 of the junction bases match TRBD1. This TCR was recovered from a human donor with aplastic anemia. Sequencing input: sorted CD4+, CD8+, or CD8+CD57+ T cells (not recorded which) from PBMCs. The DNA reads as follows: TGTGCCAGCAGTATGACAGGGATAGCTGAAGCTTTCTTT. This sequence encodes CASSMTGIAEAFF.